This T cell receptor (beta chain) is from a study of read filtering for tumor transcriptome and immune sequencing (dated by TCRdb to the early 2020s). About the study as a whole: Of the patients in the cohort, around 18 were male and 14 to 15 were female, and their mean age was around 66 years, with a range of roughly 47 to 80. The study compared TCR repertoires from targeted immune repertoire sequencing and bulk whole-transcriptome sequencing run on the same bone marrow samples. Whole-transcriptome libraries were prepared with the TruSeq RNA Access Library Prep Kit after DNase treatment. Under revised international staging, roughly eight patients fell into R-ISS I, some 15 into R-ISS II and six or seven into R-ISS III. A main aim was a read-filtering strategy for immune repertoire data, specifically whether clonotypes supported by a single read should be removed. Per sample, about 3.5 to 10.27 million TCR-region mapped reads were obtained with IR-seq, compared with only about 80 to 1,400 with RNA-seq.

Each patient had bone marrow sampled at the time of active disease. Isolation of bone marrow mononuclear cells was performed by Ficoll-Hypaque density gradient centrifugation. Myeloma plasma cells were removed and CD138-negative cells were collected by negative selection after labeling with CD138 magnetic microbeads on a MACS separator. Purity of the isolated cells was checked by flow cytometry on an Attune NxT using CD138 antibodies. TRIzol reagent was used to extract total RNA, and a NanoDrop spectrophotometer was used to quantify the extracted RNA. Paired RNA-seq and IR-seq were performed on the CD138-negative bone marrow sample of each patient. Points the paper makes about the study in general: Compared with RNA-seq, IR-seq captured clonotypes at much greater depth and more reliably, and a smaller IR-seq throughput was enough to identify most of the shared clonotypes. Single-read clonotypes made up around 82% of clonotypes but only around 4% of total reads in IR-seq, compared with approximately 75% of clonotypes and roughly 40% of reads in RNA-seq. The sorted CD138-negative fraction was a mixed bone marrow immune population, not purified T cells. The correlation between IR-seq and RNA-seq shared clonotype proportions rose when single-read clonotypes were removed.

The Immunoverse kit was used to build TCR libraries from about 430 ng RNA, with molecular barcoded adaptors covering alpha/delta and beta/gamma chains. TCR library preparation was performed with the same RNA that was used for transcriptome sequencing. Sequencing of TCR libraries was carried out on an Illumina HiSeq 4000 with 2 x 150 cycles. The authors processed their data as follows. Using MiXCR, which included quality filtering and error correction, TCR reads were aligned to human V, D, J and C references and then assembled into CDR3 clonotypes. The tcR package in R was used for analysis of clonotype counts and gene usage diversity. For inspection of raw mapping reads, RNA-seq reads were mapped by STAR aligner version 2.5.3a onto GRCh37 of the human genome. To test how sequencing depth affects detected clonotypes, IR-seq fastq files were randomly downsampled with Seqtk 1.3. Using fastp trimming at Q25 and MiXCR clonotype assembly, TCRdb reanalyzed the public sequencing data and kept in-frame beta chains. Rows merge per CDR3 protein into single entries with the most common DNA and genes. The V and J calls were not made by the authors but by TCRdb's processing. The table for this sample lists tens of thousands of distinct CDR3 sequences; under 25% of them were counted only once. Clones ranked in the top ten supply about a sixth of the sample.

The junction carries 10 bases between V and J, which are trimmed by 0 bases and 3 bases respectively. Its CDR3 holds 15 amino acids, cysteine through phenylalanine. The DNA shown is the 45-base CDR3, in frame from base 1. CDR1 and CDR2 are drawn from the germline V gene: KGHSH, LQKENI. This clonotype appeared many times. Its recognized antigen is unknown. No per-base quality is available; no much larger clone lies one base away. The receptor chain draws on TRBV18 and TRBJ2-3, with TRBD2 tentatively as D gene (6 bases match). This receptor was taken from a donor at least 40 years old with multiple myeloma. The sample comprised a population of CD138-negative cells sorted from bone marrow. Sample cell subset or site, as interpreted from the label and publication: bone marrow mononuclear cells depleted of CD138+ plasma/myeloma cells by negative magnetic selection. Read as DNA, the sequence is TGTGCCAGCTCACCACCATGGGAGGTGACAGATACGCAGTATTTT. Translated, it gives CASSPPWEVTDTQYF.